This TCR beta chain was captured by sequencing in a study of blood T cell repertoires in COVID-19. Germline V CDR1 and CDR2: SNHLY, FYNNEI. V was pared by 6 bases and J by 2 bases, with 11 bases between. The CDR3 is made up of 15 amino acids. In the original processing: Using reference gene primer amplification, nucleated cell counts were estimated. The method was immunoSEQ multiplex PCR; TCRdb's version includes in-frame clones alone and lacks a portion of them. The DNA was the basis for D and trimming; V, J and clone size are from that table. The table lists roughly 220,000 clones, roughly 76% of them singletons.

The sequencing sample was made of peripheral blood. The TCR originated in a woman aged 80 or older with COVID-19, enrolled during active disease. J is TRBJ2-6 and V is TRBV2, with D possibly TRBD1 on 5 matching bases. Here the CDR3 reads CASRPDRTGANVLTF. For the CDR3, the DNA is TGTGCCAGCAGGCCCGACAGAACTGGGGCCAACGTCCTGACTTTC. Drawing the rest from reference TRBV2 and TRBJ2-6, the complete variable domain is EPEVTQTPSHQVTQMGQEVILRCVPISNHLYFYWYRQILGQKVEFLVSFYNNEISEKSEIFDDQFSVERPDGSNFTLKIRSTKLEDSAMYFCASRPDRTGANVLTFGAGSRLTVL.